The entry below gives a single TCR beta chain sequence along with its context. What it recognizes is unknown. The treatment was: roughly ten-day PBMC culture with coronavirus spike peptide pools or control peptides (ViraFEST assay). The Oncomine TCR Beta short-read assay was what sequenced the DNA obtained from cultured CD4+ T cells. In this case, cultured CD4+ T cells provided the extracted genomic DNA. TCRdb independently ran MiXCR on the PCR reads; one entry per CDR3 protein. This table holds 10,000 or so distinct CDR3 sequences, roughly half found once. V gave up 4 bases and J gave up 1 base; unmatched junction bases: 14. CDR3 length equals 18 residues. Germline V CDR1 and CDR2: MGHRA, YSYEKL. This sample is drawn from a study of vaccination and CD4 T cells after COVID-19. Study overall: Median time from second vaccine dose to sampling was about 77 days (14 to 241). Researchers treated cells with overlapping spike peptides taken from SARS-CoV-2, HCoV-NL63, HCoV-OC43 and HCoV-229E.

Regarding the study as a whole: It was found that, in convalescent patients, 304 of 307 vaccine-specific clones were spike mono-reactive.

Sequencing input: CD4+ T cells from blood, cultured in vitro. The chain couples TRBV4-1 to TRBJ2-5; TRBD2 agrees at 8 bases. The origin of this receptor is a human donor who had recovered from COVID-19. In DNA form, the CDR3 reads TGCGCCAGCAGCCCCCTCCCGCGGGCAGCGGGGGTCCAAGAGACCCAGTACTTC. This translates into CASSPLPRAAGVQETQYF.